These 15 T cell receptor beta chains share one sample of origin, sequenced in a study of T cells and Merkel cell carcinoma outcomes. Assay used: immunoSEQ multiplex PCR; TCRdb lists only in-frame clones, some missing. The sample has about 15,000 clones; roughly 76% are singletons. Sequencing was done on a sample of tumor tissue from Merkel cell carcinoma. The receptors here all came from a human donor with Merkel cell carcinoma.

The rearrangement links TRBV2 to TRBJ2-3; D remains ambiguous. The CDR3 totals 15 residues. Per germline, CDR1 SNHLY and CDR2 FYNNEI. V gave up 4 bases and J gave up 0 bases, with 11 bases separating them. The CDR3, as DNA: TGTGCCAGCAGTGGTGGCAGGACGAGCACAGATACGCAGTATTTT. This sequence encodes CASSGGRTSTDTQYF.

This chain connects TRBV30 to TRBJ1-6; no clear D. V lost 2 bases and J lost 5, with 4 bases in between. The CDR3 runs to 12 residues. Looked up from germline, CDR1 is GTSNPN and CDR2 is SVGIG (reference sequence). The CDR3 sequence is CAWSLNNSPLHF. The CDR3, as DNA: TGTGCCTGGAGTCTGAATAATTCACCCCTCCACTTT.

The chain combines TRBV27 with TRBJ2-7; 8 positions agree with TRBD2. CDR3 length equals 13 residues. V shed 3 bases, J shed 7 bases, and the junction held 5 bases outside the gene matches. The germline V gene has CDR1 MNHEY and CDR2 SMNVEV (reference sequence). The CDR3 region has the DNA TGTGCCAGCAGTTTCGGGAGGGGTTGGGAGCAGTACTTC. This sequence encodes CASSFGRGWEQYF.

The chain uses TRBV2 and TRBJ2-4, with a weak D call TRBD2 (5 bases). V shed 1 base and J shed 5 bases, with 9 bases lying between them. Germline assignment: CDR1 SNHLY and CDR2 FYNNEI. This CDR3 region has 14 residues. The CDR3 region has the DNA TGTGCCAGCAGTGAAGGGAGGTTCCAAAACATTCAGTACTTC. Protein sequence: CASSEGRFQNIQYF.

The rearrangement uses TRBV29-1 and TRBJ1-1; D is possibly TRBD1 (6 bases). There are 13 residues in the CDR3. V lost 5 bases and J 0 bases, leaving 10 bases between the germline ends. CDR1 is SQVTM and CDR2 is ANQGSEA in the germline V gene. The CDR3 loop is CSVRTDMNTEAFF. The CDR3, as DNA: TGCAGCGTTAGGACAGACATGAACACTGAAGCTTTCTTT. The full variable domain, with the rest looked up from reference TRBV29-1 and TRBJ1-1, is SAVISQKPSRDICQRGTSLTIQCQVDSQVTMMFWYRQQPGQSLTLIATANQGSEATYESGFVIDKFPISRPNLTFSTLTVSNMSPEDSSIYLCSVRTDMNTEAFFGQGTRLTVV.

The chain employs TRBV7-9 and TRBJ2-3; 7 bases fit TRBD2. Germline assignment: CDR1 SEHNR and CDR2 FQNEAQ (reference sequence). The junction had 5 bases not matched to a gene; V was cut back by 6 bases and J by 5 bases. This CDR3 spans 13 amino acids. The CDR3 bases are TGTGCCAGCAGTCCCCCGGGGGGAGATACGCAGTATTTT. The encoded protein is CASSPPGGDTQYF.

This clone was observed a few times. This chain links TRBV5-1 with TRBJ1-4; 11 positions agree with TRBD1. Germline assignment: CDR1 SGHRS and CDR2 YFSETQ. The V gene end was trimmed by 0 bases and the J gene end by 8 bases; junction bases not matched to a gene: 6. The CDR3 covers 16 residues. CDR3 loop: CASSLGTGGAGEKLFF. The CDR3, as DNA: TGCGCCAGCAGCTTGGGGACAGGGGGCGCCGGGGAAAAACTGTTTTTT.

This chain links TRBV14 with TRBJ1-1, with D perhaps TRBD1 (5 bases). This CDR3 has 17 residues. Trimming shortened V by 3 bases and J by 1 base, and 18 bases separated the two germline ends. The germline gives CDR1 SGHDN, CDR2 FVKESK. CDR3 sequence reads: CASSQGTNLLPNTEAFF. In nucleotides, the CDR3 is TGTGCCAGCAGCCAGGGGACCAACCTACTCCCGAACACTGAAGCTTTCTTT.

The gene calls are TRBV5-1 and TRBJ1-3; TRBD1 aligns across 7 bases. The CDR3 loop spans 16 amino acids. Germline CDR1 reads SGHRS; CDR2 reads YFSETQ. The junction had 7 bases not matched to a gene; V was cut back by 4 bases and J by 0 bases. The CDR3 spells CASSDPGTASGNTIYF. The CDR3 nucleotides are TGCGCCAGCAGCGACCCCGGGACAGCCTCTGGAAACACCATATATTTT.

This clone was counted a single time. The chain employs TRBV6-6 and TRBJ2-7; TRBD1 agrees at 7 bases. There are 14 residues in the CDR3. Germline CDR1 and CDR2: MNHNY and SVGAGI (reference sequence). The trim removed 7 bases at V and 0 bases at J, leaving 6 bases unmatched. This CDR3 is CASTDRASSYEQYF. The CDR3 DNA reads TGTGCCAGCACAGACAGGGCTAGCTCCTACGAGCAGTACTTC.

The chain carries TRBV2 and TRBJ1-4; tentatively, D is TRBD1 (5 bases). This CDR3 has 15 amino acids. Germline V gene data show CDR1 as SNHLY and CDR2 as FYNNEI. The germline V and J ends were trimmed by 4 bases and 5 bases, with 14 bases remaining between them. This CDR3 reads CASSGDEGRNEKLFF. The CDR3 DNA follows: TGTGCCAGCAGTGGGGACGAGGGCCGGAATGAAAAACTGTTTTTT.

The rearrangement uses TRBV30 and TRBJ1-4; D is unclear. Per the germline V gene, CDR1 is GTSNPN and CDR2 is SVGIG (reference sequence). V was cut by 5 bases and J by 4 bases, with 5 bases left in between. CDR3 length equals 11 residues. This CDR3 reads CAWDHNEKLFF. The DNA for the CDR3 is TGTGCCTGGGATCATAATGAAAAACTGTTTTTT.

J is TRBJ1-3 and V is TRBV5-1; 7 bases fit TRBD1. The CDR3 runs 14 residues. Germline V gene data show CDR1 as SGHRS and CDR2 as YFSETQ. V shed 0 bases and J 5 bases; nucleotides not matched to a gene: 2. The CDR3 coding sequence is TGCGCCAGCAGCTTGGACAGGGGCAGAAACACCATATATTTT. It yields the protein CASSLDRGRNTIYF.

The chain employs TRBV28 and TRBJ1-2, with D unresolved. Germline CDR1 MDHEN, CDR2 SYDVKM. This CDR3 has 13 amino acids. Trimming took off 3 bases at V and 2 bases at J, with 7 bases between the two ends. The CDR3, as DNA: TGTGCCAGCAGTTTGGTGGGAAACTATGGCTACACCTTC. Translation gives CASSLVGNYGYTF.

This clone is medium-sized. This rearrangement joins TRBV19 to TRBJ1-4; perhaps TRBD1 as D (6 bases). Deletions cut 6 bases from V and 6 bases from J, with 26 bases between. The CDR3 totals 18 residues. CDR1 and CDR2 from the germline V gene are LNHDA and SQIVND (reference sequence). The CDR3 spells CASSPNSGHGILDEKLFF. In DNA, the CDR3 is TGTGCCAGTAGCCCTAATTCGGGACATGGTATTCTGGATGAAAAACTGTTTTTT.